This T cell receptor beta chain was profiled in a study of blood T cell repertoires in COVID-19. For the study at large: Acute and convalescent COVID-19 specimens originated in the United States, Italy and Spain. The analysed material was cDNA or gDNA that came from T cells, B-cell-depleted T cells, or PBMCs.

Enrolled during active infection, Seattle patients were then followed longitudinally. V dropped 7 bases and J dropped 15 bases, with 25 bases sitting between them. The CDR3 extends over 13 amino acids. Germline CDR1 is SQVTM and CDR2 is ANQGSEA. Authors' data handling: Amplification of reference gene primers provided the estimated nucleated cell counts. TCRdb keeps only in-frame clones here, not all; method: immunoSEQ multiplex PCR. The V and J calls and clone size are taken from that table; D and trimming were inferred from the DNA. The table includes about 200,000 clones, roughly 84% detected once. This chain links TRBV29-1 with TRBJ2-1; a possible D gene is TRBD2 (6 bases). The TCR sequence derives from a man aged 45 to 65 with COVID-19, enrolled during active disease. The specimen sequenced was peripheral blood. Written as DNA, the CDR3 is TGCAGCGCATTCCCCGCGGGACCACCGGTAGCGTTCTTC. Its protein product is CSAFPAGPPVAFF.